These 6 T cell receptor beta chains came from one sample sequenced in a study of blood T cell repertoires in COVID-19. Data came from immunoSEQ multiplex PCR; TCRdb stores just in-frame clones and leaves some out. The data hold 130,000 to 150,000 clones, with approximately 85% observed a single time. Sequenced sample: peripheral blood. The source of these receptors is a man between 65 and 85 years old with acute or convalescent COVID-19.

The rearrangement uses TRBV5-8 and TRBJ2-7, with 8 nucleotides matching TRBD1. The CDR3 extends over 13 amino acids. Germline CDR1 is SGHTS and CDR2 is YDEGEE. Trimming took 2 bases from V and 8 from J; bases not matched to a gene: 6. The CDR3 loop reads CASSFPGQVKQYF. In nucleotides, the CDR3 is TGTGCCAGCAGCTTTCCGGGACAGGTTAAGCAGTACTTC. Supplemented by reference TRBV5-8 and TRBJ2-7, the full variable domain reads EAGVTQSPTHLIKTRGQQATLRCSPISGHTSVYWYQQALGLGLQFLLWYDEGEERNRGNFPPRFSGRQFPNYSSELNVNALELEDSALYLCASSFPGQVKQYFGPGTRLTVT.

This chain links TRBV5-1 with TRBJ2-5, with D perhaps matching TRBD2 (6 bases). V was trimmed by 4 bases and J by 4 bases, leaving 20 bases between them. Germline V lookup: CDR1 SGHRS, CDR2 YFSETQ. This CDR3 region has 16 residues. The CDR3 region is CASSRSPVEGGETQYF. The CDR3 nucleotides read TGCGCCAGCAGCCGTTCCCCGGTGGAGGGAGGAGAGACCCAGTACTTC. The whole variable domain, filled in from reference TRBV5-1 and TRBJ2-5, reads KAGVTQTPRYLIKTRGQQVTLSCSPISGHRSVSWYQQTPGQGLQFLFEYFSETQRNKGNFPGRFSGRQFSNSRSEMNVSTLELGDSALYLCASSRSPVEGGETQYFGPGTRLLVL.

The chain links TRBV19 to TRBJ1-5, with 10 bases aligning to TRBD1. V was clipped by 5 bases and J by 6 bases; unmatched bases: 7. This CDR3 region has 15 residues. Germline loops: CDR1 LNHDA, CDR2 SQIVND (reference sequence). The CDR3 is CASSDRDRGGQPQHF. CDR3 coding DNA: TGTGCCAGTAGTGACCGGGACAGGGGAGGTCAGCCCCAGCATTTT.

J is TRBJ2-1 and V is TRBV2; D remains unclear. Germline CDR1 SNHLY, CDR2 FYNNEI. Trimming left V 6 bases short and J 10 bases short, with 10 bases between. This CDR3 contains 11 residues. Here the CDR3 reads CASRVHLEQFF. The DNA of the CDR3 is TGTGCCAGCAGGGTCCACTTAGAGCAGTTCTTC.

The chain uses TRBV4-1 and TRBJ2-7; 7 nucleotides agree with TRBD1. The ends lost 3 bases at V and 1 base at J; junction bases unmatched: 6. The CDR3 is 15 residues long. CDR1 and CDR2 (germline): MGHRA, YSYEKL. The CDR3 sequence is CASSQLPGQSYEQYF. The CDR3 DNA follows: TGCGCCAGCAGCCAGTTACCGGGACAGTCCTACGAGCAGTACTTC.

V is TRBV5-4 and J is TRBJ2-1, with D possibly being TRBD2 (5 bases). Between the trimmed V and J ends, which lost 6 bases and 6 bases, there was a span of 19 bases. CDR1 SGHNT and CDR2 YYREEE come from the germline V gene (reference sequence). The CDR3 consists of 15 residues. The CDR3 region has the DNA TGTGCCAGCACCCTTGGCCTTCGGGGTTCCAATGAGCAGTTCTTC. This translates into CASTLGLRGSNEQFF.